This passage covers 16 T cell receptor beta chains from one sample sequenced in a study of shared clonotypes between healthy human individuals. Sequencing used immunoSEQ multiplex PCR; TCRdb keeps in-frame clones, though not all of them. The sample has 300,000 to 400,000 clones, around 67% seen once; the top ten hold less than 11%. Sequenced: memory CD4+ T cells sorted from blood. The subset is: CD45RA-negative fraction. The source is a man aged 25 to 40 in good health.

This clone occurred once. The chain has TRBV18 and TRBJ1-2; D uncertain. This CDR3 contains 15 residues. Trimming shortened V by 3 bases and J by 6 bases, and 17 bases separated the two germline ends. The germline V gene encodes CDR1 KGHSH and CDR2 LQKENI. CDR3 amino acids: CASSPDLGHFDGYTF. The CDR3 DNA follows: TGTGCCAGCTCACCGGATTTAGGGCACTTCGATGGCTACACCTTC. The whole variable domain, filled in from reference TRBV18 and TRBJ1-2, reads NAGVMQNPRHLVRRRGQEARLRCSPMKGHSHVYWYRQLPEEGLKFMVYLQKENIIDESGMPKERFSAEFPKEGPSILRIQQVVRGDSAAYFCASSPDLGHFDGYTFGSGTRLTVV.

The V gene is TRBV10-3, the J gene TRBJ2-1, with a tentative D call TRBD2 (6 bases). Trimming stripped 6 bases from V and 3 bases from J, with 12 bases between. Germline V CDR1 and CDR2: ENHRY, SYGVKD. The CDR3 is 14 amino acids. The CDR3 sequence is CAIRKMTSYNEQFF. The CDR3 coding sequence is TGTGCCATCAGGAAAATGACTAGCTACAATGAGCAGTTCTTC.

This clone was recorded a few times. This sequence joins TRBV7-2 and TRBJ2-7, with D possibly being TRBD1 or TRBD2 (6 bases each). CDR1 is SGHTA, CDR2 FQGNSA, per germline. The CDR3 length is 15 residues. Deletions cut 0 bases from V and 4 bases from J, with 13 bases between. CDR3 DNA sequence: TGTGCCAGCAGCTTAGCGGGGGCTAGCGCATACGAGCAGTACTTC. Amino acid sequence: CASSLAGASAYEQYF.

J is TRBJ2-1 and V is TRBV18; tentative D call: TRBD2 (6 bases). There are 18 residues in the CDR3. Between the trimmed V and J ends, which lost 0 bases and 3 bases, there was a span of 18 bases. CDR1 is KGHSH, CDR2 LQKENI, per germline. CDR3 sequence (DNA): TGTGCCAGCTCACCACCGGGAGGAGTTGTGGGGCTCTACAATGAGCAGTTCTTC. Its protein is CASSPPGGVVGLYNEQFF.

This chain links TRBV5-4 with TRBJ1-3, with D perhaps TRBD1 (6 bases). V lost 4 bases and J lost 2, with 7 bases in between. The V gene's germline CDR1 is SGHNT and CDR2 YYREEE (reference sequence). This CDR3 contains 13 residues. The CDR3 sequence is CASSRTAGNTIYF. The DNA for the CDR3 is TGTGCCAGCAGCAGGACAGCTGGAAACACCATATATTTT.

V is TRBV7-4 and J is TRBJ2-7; D remains unclear. The germline CDR1 and CDR2 sequences are SGHVT and SQSDAQ. Between the trimmed V and J ends, which lost 7 bases and 2 bases, there was a span of 21 bases. This CDR3 is built from 16 residues. The CDR3 region is CASTFTAGSRAYEQYF. As DNA, the CDR3 is TGTGCCAGCACCTTTACCGCCGGTAGCCGTGCCTACGAGCAGTACTTC.

The CDR3 here is CASSDPLYGQFF. CDR3 nucleotide sequence: TGCGCCAGCAGTGATCCCCTCTATGGGCAGTTCTTC. V gene TRBV10-2 combines with J gene TRBJ2-1; D gene ambiguous. CDR1 and CDR2 (germline): WSHSY, SAAADI. V lost 3 bases, J lost 12 bases, and 12 bases lay in between. This CDR3 region has 12 residues.

The chain has TRBV11-2 and TRBJ1-2; possibly TRBD1 for D (6 bases). V was cut by 0 bases and J by 8 bases, with 16 bases left in between. Germline CDR1 is SGHAT and CDR2 is FQNNGV. This CDR3 spans 15 amino acids. The CDR3 reads CASSLEGGSMGGYTF. The CDR3 DNA is TGTGCCAGCAGCTTAGAGGGGGGCTCAATGGGAGGCTACACCTTC. The full variable domain, in which reference TRBV11-2 and TRBJ1-2 provide the parts outside the CDR3, is EAGVAQSPRYKIIEKRQSVAFWCNPISGHATLYWYQQILGQGPKLLIQFQNNGVVDDSQLPKDRFSAERLKGVDSTLKIQPAKLEDSAVYLCASSLEGGSMGGYTFGSGTRLTVV.

This chain connects TRBV7-8 to TRBJ1-5; tentatively, D is TRBD1 (5 bases). Trimming shortened V by 5 bases and J by 0 bases, and 14 bases separated the two germline ends. Germline V gene data show CDR1 as SGHVS and CDR2 as FQNEAQ. The CDR3 sequence is 16 residues long. CDR3 coding DNA: TGTGCCAGCAGCCCGAGGACATTCTATAGCAATCAGCCCCAGCATTTT. Translating it yields CASSPRTFYSNQPQHF.

Regarding this clone: A much larger clone lies a single base off, so this may be a read error. The sample holds other DNA sequences that translate to the same CDR3. V usage is TRBV4-1 and J usage is TRBJ2-2; D is possibly TRBD1 (6 bases). V lost 4 bases and J lost 3, with 12 bases in between. Germline V gene data show CDR1 as MGHRA and CDR2 as YSYEKL. The CDR3 runs to 15 residues. The CDR3 nucleotides are TGCGCCAGCAGCCGAGGGGGAAGTGACACCGGGGAGCTGTTTTTT. Translating it yields CASSRGGSDTGELFF.

For the CDR3, the DNA is TGTGCCAGCAGCTTAGTCGGGCGCTCGGGCGAGCAGTACTTC. Amino acids: CASSLVGRSGEQYF. The rearrangement uses TRBV11-2 and TRBJ2-7; D is uncertain. The CDR3 spans 14 residues. Germline V CDR1 and CDR2: SGHAT, FQNNGV. Trimming removed 1 base at V and 6 bases at J, with 13 bases between.

This chain links TRBV5-4 with TRBJ2-5; 9 nucleotides agree with TRBD2. This CDR3 contains 13 residues. The junction had 3 bases not matched to a gene; V was cut back by 4 bases and J by 5 bases. Germline V CDR1 and CDR2: SGHNT, YYREEE (reference sequence). The CDR3 DNA sequence: TGTGCCAGCAGCCCAAGCGGGGGGGAGACCCAGTACTTC. This translates into CASSPSGGETQYF.

V is TRBV27 and J is TRBJ2-3; D might be TRBD2 (5 bases). This CDR3 comprises 20 residues. The V and J ends lost 2 bases and 5 bases respectively, with 29 bases between them. CDR1 is MNHEY, CDR2 SMNVEV, per germline (reference sequence). As DNA, the CDR3 is TGTGCCAGCAGTTTAGCCCCCTGGATGGGCCGCGGGCTAGCCAAAGATACGCAGTATTTT. This encodes CASSLAPWMGRGLAKDTQYF.

The J gene is TRBJ2-1, the V gene TRBV19; D is unresolved. CDR3 length: 14 amino acids. V was shortened by 2 bases and J by 2 bases, with 7 bases between the two germline ends. The V gene's germline CDR1 is LNHDA and CDR2 SQIVND (reference sequence). DNA for the CDR3: TGTGCCAGTAGTATAAGGACGGCCTACAATGAGCAGTTCTTC. Its translation: CASSIRTAYNEQFF.

The chain links TRBV11-2 to TRBJ2-3; the D call may be TRBD1 or TRBD2 (5 bases each). The CDR3 spans 17 residues. The germline gives CDR1 SGHAT, CDR2 FQNNGV. Trimming shortened V by 5 bases and J by 1 base, and 19 bases separated the two germline ends. Here the CDR3 DNA reads TGTGCCAGCAGCGGACTTCATGGGGCGCCTCGCACAGATACGCAGTATTTT. Amino acid sequence: CASSGLHGAPRTDTQYF.

J is TRBJ2-3 and V is TRBV10-2, with 7 bases identical to TRBD2. This CDR3 contains 12 residues. The germline gives CDR1 WSHSY, CDR2 SAAADI. Trimming took 8 bases from V and 4 from J; bases not matched to a gene: 3. CDR3 sequence (DNA): TGCGCCAGCGGAGCGGGACCAGATACGCAGTATTTT. This gives the protein CASGAGPDTQYF.